This T cell receptor beta chain was recovered during a study of early T cells in non-severe SARS-CoV-2 infection. About the research overall: Investigators sequenced bulk RNA drawn from unsorted whole blood, and chains remained unpaired. The study, taken as a whole, reports: Matching with VDJdb favored anti-spike CD8 responses (missing private and CD4 specificities).

On this clonotype itself: The antigen is not known.

V dropped 7 bases and J dropped 4; count of bases not matched to a gene: 6. There are 14 residues in the CDR3. The germline gives CDR1 MDHEN, CDR2 SYDVKM. A single record per CDR3 protein comes from TCRdb applying MiXCR to the 5' RACE reads. Among 79,000 or so distinct CDR3 sequences, about 13% were seen once, and the ten largest hold 0.95% to 1.3%. This clonotype was obtained from an adult who was a healthcare worker with PCR-confirmed SARS-CoV-2 infection or an uninfected control (not recorded which). Source material: whole blood. This chain joins TRBV28 and TRBJ2-2; 7 nucleotides agree with TRBD2. In DNA form, the CDR3 reads TGTGCCAGCACCCTGACGGGGGGCACCGGGGAGCTGTTTTTT. Encoded protein: CASTLTGGTGELFF.